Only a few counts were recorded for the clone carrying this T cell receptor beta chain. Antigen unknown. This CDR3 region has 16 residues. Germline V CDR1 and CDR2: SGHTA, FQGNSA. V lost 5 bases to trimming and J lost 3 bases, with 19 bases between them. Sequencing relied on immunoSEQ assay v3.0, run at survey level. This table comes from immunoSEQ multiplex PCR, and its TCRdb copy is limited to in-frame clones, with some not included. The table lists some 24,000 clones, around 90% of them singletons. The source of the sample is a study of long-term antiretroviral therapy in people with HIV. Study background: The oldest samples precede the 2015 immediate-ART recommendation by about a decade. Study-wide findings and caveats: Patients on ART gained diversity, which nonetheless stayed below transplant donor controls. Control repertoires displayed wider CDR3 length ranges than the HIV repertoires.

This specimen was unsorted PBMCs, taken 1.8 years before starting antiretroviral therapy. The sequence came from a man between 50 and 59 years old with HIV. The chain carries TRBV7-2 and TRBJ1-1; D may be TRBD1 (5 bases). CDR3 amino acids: CASSPLFGGAYTEAFF. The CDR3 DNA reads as TGTGCCAGCAGCCCACTATTCGGGGGTGCGTACACTGAAGCTTTCTTT.